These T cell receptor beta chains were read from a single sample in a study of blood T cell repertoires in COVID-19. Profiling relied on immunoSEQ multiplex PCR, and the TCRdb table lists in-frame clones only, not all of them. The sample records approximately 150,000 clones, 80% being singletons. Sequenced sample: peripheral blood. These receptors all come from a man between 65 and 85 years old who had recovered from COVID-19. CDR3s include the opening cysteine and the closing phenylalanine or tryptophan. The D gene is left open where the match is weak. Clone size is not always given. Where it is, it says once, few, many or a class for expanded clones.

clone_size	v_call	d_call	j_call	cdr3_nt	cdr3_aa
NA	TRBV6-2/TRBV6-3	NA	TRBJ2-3	TGTGCCAGCAGTTACTCGGGGCAGGGAAAATGGGTCGAGTATTTT	CASSYSGQGKWVEYF
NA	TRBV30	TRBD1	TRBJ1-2	TGTGCCTGGAGATCGGGACAGTCATGGGGTGGCTACACCTTC	CAWRSGQSWGGYTF
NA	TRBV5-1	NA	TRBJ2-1	TGCGCCAGCAGCTTGTTACTAGTCCCCCTCAATGAGCAGTTCTTC	CASSLLLVPLNEQFF
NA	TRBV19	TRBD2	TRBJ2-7	TGTGCCAGTAGTAAGCGGGACCGGGTGCAGTACTTC	CASSKRDRVQYF
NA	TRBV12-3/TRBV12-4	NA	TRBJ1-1	TGTGCCAGCAGTCGCGACAGGTCCTCGGGAGCTTTCTTT	CASSRDRSSGAFF
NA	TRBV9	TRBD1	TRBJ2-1	TGTGCCAGCAGCGGACAGGGTTACAATGAGCAGTTCTTC	CASSGQGYNEQFF
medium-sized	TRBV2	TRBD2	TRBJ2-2	TGTGCCAGCAGGGGCGGGAGGGAGAACACCGGGGAGCTGTTTTTT	CASRGGRENTGELFF
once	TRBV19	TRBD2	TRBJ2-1	TGTGCCAGTAGTCCCCAGCGGGGCCCCTCCTACAATGAGCAGTTCTTC	CASSPQRGPSYNEQFF
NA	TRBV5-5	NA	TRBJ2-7	TGTGCCAGCAGCTCACAATTCCAGGGCAACGAGCAGTACTTC	CASSSQFQGNEQYF
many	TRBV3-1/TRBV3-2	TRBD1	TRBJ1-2	TGTGCCAGCAACCTAACAGGGGGCCATAGAGGTAGGTATGGCTACACCTTC	CASNLTGGHRGRYGYTF
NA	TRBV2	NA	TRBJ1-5	TGTGCCACCACGATCGAGAGGGGCAATCAGCCCCAGCATTTT	CATTIERGNQPQHF
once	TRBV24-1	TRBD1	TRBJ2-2	TGTGCCACCAGTGATTGGACAGGCACCGGGGAGCTGTTTTTT	CATSDWTGTGELFF
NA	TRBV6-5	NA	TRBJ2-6	TGTGCCAGCTTCTTCTCTGGGGCCAACGTCCTGACTTTC	CASFFSGANVLTF
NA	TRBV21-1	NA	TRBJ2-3	TGTGCCAGCAGCAAAGAAGTTAGCAGCACAGATACGCAGTATTTT	CASSKEVSSTDTQYF
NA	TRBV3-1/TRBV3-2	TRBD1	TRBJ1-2	TGTGCCAGCAGCCTTGGACAGGGGGCTAATGGCTACACCTTC	CASSLGQGANGYTF
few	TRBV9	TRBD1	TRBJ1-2	TGTGCCAGCAGCTCAGCCGACAGGGATCGTGGTGGCTACACCTTC	CASSSADRDRGGYTF
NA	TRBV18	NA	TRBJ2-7	TGTGCCAGCTCACTCGGACAGAGCTACGAGCAGTACTTC	CASSLGQSYEQYF
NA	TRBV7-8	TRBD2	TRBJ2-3	TGTGCCAGCAGCCATAGGCGGGGGTACCCTAGCACAGATACGCAGTATTTT	CASSHRRGYPSTDTQYF
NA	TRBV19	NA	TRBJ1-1	TGTGCCAGTAGTATCGGGGCGGCCGGGGGCACTGAAGCTTTCTTT	CASSIGAAGGTEAFF
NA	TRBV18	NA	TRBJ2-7	TGTGCCAGCTCACCAGTGATGAGGAGGGACGAGCAGTACTTC	CASSPVMRRDEQYF
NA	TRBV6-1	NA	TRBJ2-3	TGTGCCAGCAGTGAGAGGCTCGGCACAGATACGCAGTATTTT	CASSERLGTDTQYF
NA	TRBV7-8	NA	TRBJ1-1	TGTGCCAGCAGCCCCGGACAGAAGGACACTGAAGCTTTCTTT	CASSPGQKDTEAFF
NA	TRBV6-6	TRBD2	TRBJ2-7	TGTGCCAGCAGTCTAGCGGGAGCTTACGAGCAGTACTTC	CASSLAGAYEQYF
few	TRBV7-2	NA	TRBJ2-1	TGTGCCAGCAGCTCCACTCGATACAATGAGCAGTTCTTC	CASSSTRYNEQFF
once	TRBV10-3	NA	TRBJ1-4	TGTGCCATCAGTGGGTCGGCCAATGAAAAACTGTTTTTT	CAISGSANEKLFF
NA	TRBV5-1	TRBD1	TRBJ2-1	TGCGCCAGCAGCATTGGGACAGGGGGCGATGAGCAGTTCTTC	CASSIGTGGDEQFF
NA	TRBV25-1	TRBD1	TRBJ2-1	TGTGCCAGCAGTGATATCAGGGGGCCCTACAATGAGCAGTTCTTC	CASSDIRGPYNEQFF
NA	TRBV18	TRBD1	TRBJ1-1	TGTGCCAGCTCACCCCCGGGACAGATGAACACTGAAGCTTTCTTT	CASSPPGQMNTEAFF